The following is a TCR beta chain sequence with its context. Every subset's genomic DNA went evenly onto several immunoSEQ plates. The data were produced by immunoSEQ multiplex PCR, yet TCRdb's version contains in-frame clones alone and is incomplete. The table shows about 650,000 clones, with 95% occurring only once. The trim removed 2 bases at V and 2 bases at J, leaving 1 base unmatched. The CDR3 extends over 15 amino acids. Germline V gives CDR1 SGHRS, CDR2 YFSETQ. This record belongs to a study of shared clonotypes between healthy human individuals. Terminally differentiated effector memory CD45RA+ cells were excluded by CCR7 positive selection of CD45RO-negative cells.

The chain has TRBV5-1 and TRBJ2-7; 13 bases are a match to TRBD2. The source material was naive CD8+ T cells sorted from blood. The TCR comes from a woman in her twenties or thirties in good health. The CDR3 loop is CASSLTSGRAYEQYF. Here the CDR3 DNA reads TGCGCCAGCAGCTTAACTAGCGGGAGGGCCTACGAGCAGTACTTC.